Included here is one T cell receptor beta chain sequence, with context. This clonotype was seen more than once but under ten times. Its antigen has not been determined. Base qualities are missing; no much larger clone stands one base away. This entry belongs to a study (dated by TCRdb to 2015 to 2016). Library preparation was by RT-PCR. Sequencer: Illumina MiSeq. TCRdb reran the public reads through fastp at Q25 and MiXCR, keeping productive beta chains. One record per CDR3 amino acid sequence lists the most common genes and DNA. In all, the sample holds 550,000 to 750,000 distinct CDR3 sequences, and 12% to 15% of those were seen once. Together, the top ten hold 3% to 4.5% of the sample. This clonotype was sampled from a female donor in good health, serving as a healthy control. The specimen was memory CD4+ T cells from blood.

The CDR3 region reads CASSWRERDEQFF. DNA sequence: TGTGCCAGCTCATGGCGGGAGAGGGATGAGCAGTTCTTC. The V and J segments used are TRBV18 and TRBJ2-1, with TRBD2 matching 7 junction bases. The germline V end is reduced by 5 bases and the J end by 8 bases; junction bases left unmatched: 6. The CDR3 holds 13 amino acids from the cysteine to the phenylalanine. Here the CDR3 DNA is all that survives: 39 bases in frame from base 1. The germline V gene encodes CDR1 KGHSH and CDR2 LQKENI.